This T cell receptor beta chain was obtained from a study of response to subunit inactivated influenza vaccine. Study results and caveats: T cells newly recruited by each seasonal influenza vaccination are few, the authors suggested.

TCRdb reanalysed the RT-PCR reads using MiXCR and keeps one entry per CDR3 protein. The table includes some 640,000 distinct CDR3 sequences, approximately 13% detected once. A note on this clonotype: Its antigen is undetermined.

The sequence came from a man in his fifties or sixties who received an inactivated influenza vaccine. Sample: PBMCs from blood, taken roughly 2 weeks before vaccination.

The CDR3 spells CASSYAGTVSSGANVLTF. CDR3 sequence (DNA): TGTGCCAGCAGTTATGCCGGGACTGTGAGCTCTGGGGCCAACGTCCTGACTTTC. The J gene is TRBJ2-6, the V gene TRBV6-5; tentative D call: TRBD2 (6 bases). The V and J ends lost 3 bases and 0 bases respectively, with 15 bases between them. In germline, CDR1 is MNHEY, CDR2 SVGAGI. This CDR3 region has 18 residues.